This T cell receptor beta chain was recovered during a study of shared clonotypes between healthy human individuals. Findings and limits, study-wide: The expectation was that sequencing depth would affect clonotype sharing among donors. Few donors limited the genetic and exposure-history diversity represented.

Trimming left V 0 bases short and J 1 base short, with 9 bases between. The CDR3 loop spans 16 amino acids. Germline V gene data show CDR1 as LGHNA and CDR2 as YNFKEQ. Every donor was a Caucasian adult from Nashville, Tennessee. This clone was counted a few times. Its antigen is still unknown. Deep-level settings were used for running the assay. TCRdb's copy holds only in-frame clones and misses some; the assay was immunoSEQ multiplex PCR. This sample has hundreds of thousands of clones; around 81% occur once, and the top ten carry around 11%. Source material: PBMCs. The V and J genes are TRBV4-2 and TRBJ2-2, with D uncertain. The TCR sequence derives from a woman between 40 and 50 years old in good health. Some clones in this sample may be carry-over from other donors' samples. The CDR3 DNA reads as TGTGCCAGCAGCCAAGAAGGTCCCGGGAACACCGGGGAGCTGTTTTTT. Residues: CASSQEGPGNTGELFF.